The rows below give T cell receptor beta chains drawn from one sample of a study of T cell repertoires in cytomegalovirus infection. TCRdb processed the reads anew with MiXCR; each CDR3 protein has one entry. The top ten hold more than 50% of the sample, which has roughly 200,000 distinct CDR3 sequences, 38% seen once. Their antigens are not known. Sequenced here: CD8+ T cells from cultured PBMCs, sampled from culture after CMV antigen stimulation. Receptors originate from a human donor in good health (CMV status not recorded). Some clones in this sample may be carry-over from other donors' samples. Both conserved end residues are part of each CDR3. The D gene is left open where the match is weak. The listing skips clone size in some rows; elsewhere it reads once, few, many or a size class.

TRBJ1-1 | - | TRBV6-2/TRBV6-3 | - | CASRGPPPLNTEAFF | TGTGCCAGCAGGGGACCGCCCCCCTTGAACACTGAAGCTTTCTTT
TRBJ2-7 | - | TRBV20-1 | - | CSVPGTGGLSSYEQYF | TGCAGTGTCCCCGGGACTGGGGGTCTGTCCTCCTACGAGCAGTACTTC
TRBJ2-1 | TRBD2 | TRBV10-3 | - | CAIRGTSGDNEQFF | TGTGCCATCAGGGGGACTAGCGGCGACAATGAGCAGTTCTTC
TRBJ2-3 | TRBD2 | TRBV7-8 | many | CASSPGRARDTQYF | TGTGCCAGCAGCCCGGGGAGGGCTCGAGATACGCAGTATTTT
TRBJ1-5 | - | TRBV12-3/TRBV12-4 | - | CARSFGGLSNQPTHF | TGTGCCAGAAGTTTTGGGGGGCTCAGCAATCAGCCCACGCATTTT
TRBJ1-2 | TRBD1 | TRBV29-1 | - | CSVPGQGVHGYTF | TGCAGCGTACCGGGACAGGGTGTGCATGGCTACACCTTC
TRBJ2-1 | - | TRBV12-3/TRBV12-4 | few | CASRVLANDNEQFF | TGTGCCAGCAGAGTACTAGCAAACGACAATGAGCAGTTCTTC
TRBJ1-2 | - | TRBV12-3/TRBV12-4 | many | CASSLASGQLYGYTF | TGTGCCAGCAGTTTAGCGTCAGGACAACTCTATGGCTACACCTTC
TRBJ1-4 | - | TRBV29-1 | - | CSVVSGYDGEKLFF | TGCAGCGTTGTCTCCGGATATGATGGGGAAAAACTGTTTTTT
TRBJ2-7 | - | TRBV24-1 | - | CATSEGDGYEQYF | TGTGCCACCAGTGAGGGGGACGGCTACGAGCAGTACTTC
TRBJ2-1 | - | TRBV3-1 | - | CASSQGSSLPYNEQFF | TGTGCCAGCAGCCAAGGTTCCTCCCTTCCCTACAATGAGCAGTTCTTC
TRBJ2-1 | TRBD2 | TRBV20-1 | few | CSPRGGWGNEQFF | TGCAGTCCGAGGGGAGGGTGGGGGAATGAGCAGTTCTTC
TRBJ1-5 | TRBD1 | TRBV27 | - | CASSSRRNDRGTWPQHF | TGTGCCAGCAGTTCCCGAAGGAATGACAGGGGTACTTGGCCCCAGCATTTT
TRBJ2-7 | - | TRBV6-6 | - | CASSLGLEAYEQYF | TGTGCCAGCAGCCTGGGACTGGAGGCCTACGAGCAGTACTTC
TRBJ2-1 | - | TRBV6-1 | - | CASSSDGGNPYNEQFF | TGTGCCAGCAGTTCGGACGGAGGGAACCCTTACAATGAGCAGTTCTTC
TRBJ1-1 | TRBD1 | TRBV7-2 | few | CASSLPSVGTGKYTEAFF | TGTGCCAGCAGCTTACCCAGCGTGGGGACAGGGAAATACACTGAAGCTTTCTTT
TRBJ2-7 | TRBD2 | TRBV20-1 | - | CSARTSGTYEQYF | TGCAGTGCTAGGACTAGCGGAACCTACGAGCAGTACTTC
TRBJ2-7 | - | TRBV20-1 | - | CSAPGRADYEQYF | TGCAGTGCTCCGGGTCGGGCAGACTACGAGCAGTACTTC
TRBJ1-1 | - | TRBV27 | few | CASSPGQQLNTEAFF | TGTGCCAGCAGTCCTGGACAGCAGCTGAACACTGAAGCTTTCTTT
TRBJ2-1 | TRBD2 | TRBV12-5 | - | CASGRGGASRDEQFF | TGTGCTAGTGGGCGCGGGGGGGCATCTAGGGATGAGCAGTTCTTC
TRBJ2-7 | TRBD1 | TRBV5-1 | - | CASSPRTGVSYEQYF | TGCGCCAGCAGCCCCCGAACAGGGGTCAGCTACGAGCAGTACTTC
TRBJ2-7 | TRBD1 | TRBV28 | few | CASTLTGQLDDEQYF | TGTGCCAGCACCCTGACAGGGCAATTAGATGACGAGCAGTACTTC
TRBJ2-7 | - | TRBV27 | - | CASSYRSLDRSLSYEQYF | TGTGCCAGCAGTTACCGCTCCCTAGACAGGTCCCTCTCCTACGAGCAGTACTTC
TRBJ2-1 | - | TRBV7-2 | few | CASSLKYNEQFF | TGTGCCAGCAGCTTAAAATACAATGAGCAGTTCTTC
TRBJ2-7 | - | TRBV28 | - | CASSYSGLQYF | TGTGCCAGCAGTTATTCGGGGCTGCAGTACTTC
TRBJ2-7 | TRBD2 | TRBV7-8 | - | CASSQRPSGNSYEQYF | TGTGCCAGCAGCCAAAGGCCTAGCGGGAACTCCTACGAGCAGTACTTC
TRBJ1-2 | - | TRBV6-6 | - | CASSYSLNWDYGYTF | TGTGCCAGCAGTTACTCCCTTAACTGGGACTATGGCTACACCTTC
TRBJ2-1 | TRBD2 | TRBV4-1 | - | CASSQDSGGLVNEQFF | TGTGCCAGCAGCCAAGATAGCGGGGGTCTTGTCAATGAGCAGTTCTTC
TRBJ2-5 | TRBD1 | TRBV6-6 | many | CASSSFLTGGGGETQYF | TGTGCCAGCAGTTCCTTTCTCACAGGGGGCGGAGGAGAGACCCAGTACTTC
TRBJ2-1 | TRBD2 | TRBV27 | few | CASTPGGPYNEQFF | TGTGCCAGCACTCCGGGGGGGCCCTACAATGAGCAGTTCTTC
TRBJ1-1 | - | TRBV28 | - | CASSLFLGAEAFF | TGTGCCAGCAGTTTATTTTTGGGGGCTGAAGCTTTCTTT
TRBJ2-7 | TRBD2 | TRBV10-3 | - | CAISESRGGLEEQYF | TGTGCCATCAGTGAGTCCCGCGGGGGGCTAGAAGAGCAGTACTTC
TRBJ2-7 | TRBD1 | TRBV4-1 | many | CASSQGGDRATYEQYF | TGCGCCAGCAGCCAAGGTGGGGACAGGGCGACCTACGAGCAGTACTTC
TRBJ2-5 | - | TRBV7-6 | - | CASSWTLQETQYF | TGTGCCAGCAGCTGGACACTCCAAGAGACCCAGTACTTC
TRBJ2-5 | - | TRBV27 | - | CASSFWRAGGPGETQYF | TGTGCCAGCAGTTTTTGGCGGGCCGGGGGGCCTGGGGAGACCCAGTACTTC
TRBJ2-3 | - | TRBV27 | - | CASSLLGDTQYF | TGTGCCAGCAGTTTATTGGGAGATACGCAGTATTTT
TRBJ1-5 | TRBD1 | TRBV7-9 | - | CASSLGQDGQPQHF | TGTGCCAGCAGCTTGGGACAGGACGGTCAGCCCCAGCATTTT
TRBJ2-2 | TRBD2 | TRBV6-2/TRBV6-3 | - | CASSFYRGENTGELFF | TGTGCCAGCAGTTTCTATCGGGGGGAAAACACCGGGGAGCTGTTTTTT
TRBJ2-7 | - | TRBV11-2 | few | CASSLDEWGESSYEQYF | TGTGCCAGCAGCTTAGATGAGTGGGGAGAGAGCTCCTACGAGCAGTACTTC
TRBJ2-7 | - | TRBV7-8 | few | CASSSIAGHNYEQYF | TGTGCCAGCAGCTCAATAGCCGGACACAACTACGAGCAGTACTTC
TRBJ1-5 | - | TRBV7-9 | - | CASSARGTRQPQHF | TGTGCCAGCAGCGCTAGGGGGACACGCCAGCCCCAGCATTTT
TRBJ1-2 | - | TRBV28 | few | CASSSENDRTRYGYTF | TGTGCCAGCAGTTCCGAAAATGACAGGACTCGCTATGGCTACACCTTC
TRBJ2-2 | TRBD1 | TRBV7-8 | - | CASSLYIGDRVNRSPGELFF | TGTGCCAGCAGCTTATATATCGGGGACAGGGTAAATCGAAGCCCCGGGGAGCTGTTTTTT
TRBJ2-2 | - | TRBV7-3 | few | CASSHRPPILRSGELFF | TGTGCCAGCAGTCACCGACCTCCTATACTTCGTTCCGGGGAGCTGTTTTTT
TRBJ2-4 | TRBD1 | TRBV7-9 | - | CASSPPDRGLAKNIQYF | TGTGCCAGCAGCCCCCCTGACAGGGGTCTAGCCAAAAACATTCAGTACTTC
TRBJ1-6 | - | TRBV19 | once | CASSSSGAPNSPLHF | TGTGCCAGTAGTTCCTCAGGAGCACCAAATTCACCCCTCCACTTT
TRBJ2-3 | TRBD2 | TRBV7-9 | many | CASSTGTSGSGDTQYF | TGTGCCAGCAGCACCGGGACTAGCGGGAGCGGAGATACGCAGTATTTT
TRBJ1-1 | - | TRBV5-1 | - | CASNLRSTASEAFF | TGCGCCAGCAACCTGAGGTCCACCGCATCTGAAGCTTTCTTT
TRBJ2-1 | - | TRBV28 | few | CASSPIIADSYNEQFF | TGTGCCAGCAGTCCAATAATAGCGGACTCCTACAATGAGCAGTTCTTC
TRBJ2-7 | TRBD2 | TRBV19 | - | CASSPTGSGSSYEQYF | TGTGCCAGTAGTCCTACGGGTAGCGGGAGCTCCTACGAGCAGTACTTC
TRBJ2-5 | - | TRBV15 | - | CATSSQGEQETQYF | TGTGCCACCAGCAGTCAAGGGGAGCAAGAGACCCAGTACTTC